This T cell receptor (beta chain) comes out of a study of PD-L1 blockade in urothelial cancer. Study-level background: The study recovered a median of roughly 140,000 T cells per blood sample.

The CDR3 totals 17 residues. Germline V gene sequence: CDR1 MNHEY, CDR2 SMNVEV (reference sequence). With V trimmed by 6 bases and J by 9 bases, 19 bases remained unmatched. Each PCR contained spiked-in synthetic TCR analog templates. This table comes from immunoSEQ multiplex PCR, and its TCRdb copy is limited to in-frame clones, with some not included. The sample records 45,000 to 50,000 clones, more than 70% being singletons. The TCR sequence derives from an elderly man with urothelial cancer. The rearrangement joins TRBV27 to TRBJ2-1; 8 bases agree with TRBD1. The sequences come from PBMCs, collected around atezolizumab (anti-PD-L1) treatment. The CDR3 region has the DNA TGTGCCAGCAGAGGTACTTCAGGGGGCGAGAGGTTTTTTGAGCAGTTCTTC. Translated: CASRGTSGGERFFEQFF.